This T cell receptor beta chain was observed in a study of T cells after yellow fever vaccination. Germline trimming cut 4 bases from V and 3 bases from J; bases unmatched to any gene: 4. This CDR3 spans 15 amino acids. CDR1 is MNHEY, CDR2 SVGEGT, per germline. Researchers made TCR cDNA using 5'RACE template switching, and this step added a universal primer site and UMIs. TCRdb re-derived calls from the 5' RACE reads in MiXCR, one entry per CDR3 protein. The sample has fewer than 400,000 distinct CDR3 sequences, about 10% seen once. The sample here was CD4+ T cells sorted from PBMCs, taken 45 days after the yellow fever booster vaccination. The chain joins TRBV6-2 or TRBV6-3 to TRBJ2-1; 9 positions match TRBD2. This TCR was recovered from a man aged 18 to 29 who received the YFV17D yellow fever vaccine. CDR3 in DNA: TGTGCCAGCAGTTTAGCGGGGGTCTTCTACAATGAGCAGTTCTTC. Translated: CASSLAGVFYNEQFF.